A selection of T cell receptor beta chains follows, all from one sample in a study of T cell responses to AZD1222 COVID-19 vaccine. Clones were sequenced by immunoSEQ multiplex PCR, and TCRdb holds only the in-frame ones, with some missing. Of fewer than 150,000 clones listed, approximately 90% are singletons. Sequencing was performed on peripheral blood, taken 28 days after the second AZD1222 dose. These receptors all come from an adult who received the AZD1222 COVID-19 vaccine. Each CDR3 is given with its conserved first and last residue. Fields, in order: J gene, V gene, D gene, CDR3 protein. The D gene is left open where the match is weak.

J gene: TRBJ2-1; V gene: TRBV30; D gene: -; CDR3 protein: CAWSVLGVRGRNEQFF
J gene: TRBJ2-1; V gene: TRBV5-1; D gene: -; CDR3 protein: CASTDPKTTYNEQFF
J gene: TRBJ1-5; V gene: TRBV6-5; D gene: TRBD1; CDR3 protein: CASSRTDRDNQPQHF
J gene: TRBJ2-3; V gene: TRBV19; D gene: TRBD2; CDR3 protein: CASSAGLAGVQDTQYF
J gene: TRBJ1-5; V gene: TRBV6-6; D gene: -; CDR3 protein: CASRSNSNQPQHF
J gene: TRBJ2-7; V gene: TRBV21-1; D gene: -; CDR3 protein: CASSGGTDPYEQYF
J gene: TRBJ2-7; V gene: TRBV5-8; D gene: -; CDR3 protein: CASSLGRDPYEQYF
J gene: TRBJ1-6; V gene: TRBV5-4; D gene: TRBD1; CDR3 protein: CASSGDRGNSPLHF
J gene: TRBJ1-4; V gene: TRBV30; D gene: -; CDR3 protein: CAWSVGLGTNEKLFF
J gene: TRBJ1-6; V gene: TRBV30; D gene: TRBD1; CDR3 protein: CAWGAGQGNSPLHF
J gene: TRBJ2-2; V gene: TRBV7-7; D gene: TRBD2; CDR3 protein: CASSQGLDPREELFF
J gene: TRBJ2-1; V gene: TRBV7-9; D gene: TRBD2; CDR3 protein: CASSSWQKTSGREEFF
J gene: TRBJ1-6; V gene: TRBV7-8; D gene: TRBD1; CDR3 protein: CASSLEGQGFSPLHF
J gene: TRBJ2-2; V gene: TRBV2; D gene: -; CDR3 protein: CASAGRLNTGELFF
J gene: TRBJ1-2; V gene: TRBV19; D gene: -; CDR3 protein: CASSKSDGRDGYTF
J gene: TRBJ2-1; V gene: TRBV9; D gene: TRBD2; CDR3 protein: CASSVEFLAGVYNEQFF
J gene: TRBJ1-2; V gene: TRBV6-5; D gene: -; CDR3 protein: CASTLHPDSYGYTF
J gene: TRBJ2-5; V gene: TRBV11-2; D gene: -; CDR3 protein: CASSLGLEETQYF
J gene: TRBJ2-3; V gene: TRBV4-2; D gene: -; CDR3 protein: CASSQDMSGGTDTQYF
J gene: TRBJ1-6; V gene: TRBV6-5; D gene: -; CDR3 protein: CASHLQNNSPLHF
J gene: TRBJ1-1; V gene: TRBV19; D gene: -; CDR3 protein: CASSFGPSEAFF
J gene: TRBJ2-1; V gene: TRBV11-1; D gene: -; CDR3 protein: CASSPPYNEQFF
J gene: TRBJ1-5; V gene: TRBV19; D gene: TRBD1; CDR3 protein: CASSTIQGVSNQPQHF
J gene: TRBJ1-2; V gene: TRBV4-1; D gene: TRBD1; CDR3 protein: CASSPQQGANYGYTF
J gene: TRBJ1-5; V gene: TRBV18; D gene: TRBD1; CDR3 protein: CASSAGQFNQPQHF
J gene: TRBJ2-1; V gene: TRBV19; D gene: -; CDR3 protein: CASSKGSLPGRSYNEQFF
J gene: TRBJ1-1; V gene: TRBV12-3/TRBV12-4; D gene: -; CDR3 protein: CASNTFYTEAFF
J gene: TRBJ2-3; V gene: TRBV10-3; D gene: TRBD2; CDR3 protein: CAISETLAADTQYF
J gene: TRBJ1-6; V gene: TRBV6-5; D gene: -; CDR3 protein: CASSYSGRNSPLHF
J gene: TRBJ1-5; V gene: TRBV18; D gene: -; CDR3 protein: CASSGGNSNQPQHF
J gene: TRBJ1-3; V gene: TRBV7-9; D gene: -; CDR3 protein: CASSPERVSGNTIYF
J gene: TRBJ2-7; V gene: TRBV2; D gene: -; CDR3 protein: CASSVEGVSHEQYF
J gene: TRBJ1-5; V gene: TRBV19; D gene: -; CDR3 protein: CASSILQTQPQHF
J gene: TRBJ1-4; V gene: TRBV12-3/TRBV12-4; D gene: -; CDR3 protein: CASSFRTNEKLFF
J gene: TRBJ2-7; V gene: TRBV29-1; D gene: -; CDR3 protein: CSVAAMRVPYEQYF
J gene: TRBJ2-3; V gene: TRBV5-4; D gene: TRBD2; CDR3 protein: CASSLDGRIPTDTQYF
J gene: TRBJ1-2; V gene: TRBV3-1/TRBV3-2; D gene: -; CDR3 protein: CASSQVDYGYTF
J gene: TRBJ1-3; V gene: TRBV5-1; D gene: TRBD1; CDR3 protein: CASSLVGTGFGNTIYF
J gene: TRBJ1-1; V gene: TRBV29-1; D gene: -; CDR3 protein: CSVEPWTGGDTEAFF
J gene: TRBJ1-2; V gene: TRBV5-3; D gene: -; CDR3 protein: CARSWEADSLYGYTF
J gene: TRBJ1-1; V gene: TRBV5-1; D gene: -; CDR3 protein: CASSLAEGGTEAFF
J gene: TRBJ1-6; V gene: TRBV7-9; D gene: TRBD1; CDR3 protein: CASSPPGARGQNSPLHF
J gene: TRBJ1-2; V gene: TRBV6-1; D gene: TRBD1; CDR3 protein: CASSEAPGGSGYTF
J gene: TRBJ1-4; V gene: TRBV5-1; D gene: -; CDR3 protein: CASSLVGDKLFF
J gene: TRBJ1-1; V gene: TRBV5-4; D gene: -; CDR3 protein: CASTPGGEGTEAFF
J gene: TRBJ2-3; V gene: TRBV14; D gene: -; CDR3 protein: CASSLRWERYQDTQYF
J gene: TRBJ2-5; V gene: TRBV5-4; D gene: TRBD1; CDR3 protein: CASSLGQGVGETQYF
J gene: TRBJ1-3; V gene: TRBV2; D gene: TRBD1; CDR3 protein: CASSPQPGTGGNTIYF
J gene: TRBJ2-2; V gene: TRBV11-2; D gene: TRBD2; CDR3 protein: CASSIGAGGTSVTGELFF
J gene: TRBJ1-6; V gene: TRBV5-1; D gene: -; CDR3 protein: CASSLGQVNNSPLHF
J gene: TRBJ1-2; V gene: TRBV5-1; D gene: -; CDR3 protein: CASSLGVSQGGYTF
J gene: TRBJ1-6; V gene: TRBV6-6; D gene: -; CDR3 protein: CASSHNSPLHF
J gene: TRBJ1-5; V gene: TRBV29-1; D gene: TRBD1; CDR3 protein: CSVALTGGNQPQHF
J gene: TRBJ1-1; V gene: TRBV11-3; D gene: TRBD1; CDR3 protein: CASSLGTGVAFF